The clone carrying this T cell receptor beta chain was observed once. The repertoire was sequenced with immunoSEQ multiplex PCR; TCRdb's copy has only in-frame clones and lacks some. This table holds a few hundred thousand clones, around nine tenths found once. The data belong to a study of blood T cell repertoires in COVID-19. CDR1 and CDR2 (germline): LNHDA, SQIVND (reference sequence). CDR3 length: 15 amino acids. V was pared by 8 bases and J by 5 bases, with 13 bases of the junction left unmatched. Enrollees, about 18 to 89 years old, lived in roughly 24 US areas. The source of this sequence is a woman in her sixties or seventies who had recovered from COVID-19. The sample comprised PBMCs or T cells enriched from blood (not recorded which). This sequence joins TRBV19 and TRBJ2-7; 9 bases line up with TRBD1. The chain's CDR3 is CASPTAGTGWDEQYV. Written as DNA, the CDR3 is TGTGCCAGTCCCACTGCCGGGACAGGGTGGGACGAGCAGTACGTC.